Presented here are 7 T cell receptor beta chains from one specimen sequenced in a study of tumor-infiltrating lymphocytes in primary liver carcinoma. Both blood RNA, taken from unsorted whole blood, and germline DNA were extracted. A constant-region primer primed TCR beta cDNA synthesis from 500 to 550 ng of total RNA. Libraries for TCR beta were built through three nested multiplex PCR rounds, which together made up a slightly modified ARM-PCR procedure. Amplification in the first two PCR rounds was performed using TRBV1-TRBV30 forward primers and a C-beta reverse primer for 9 to 11 cycles each. A single record per CDR3 protein comes from TCRdb applying MiXCR to the multiplex PCR reads. Found here are around 210,000 distinct CDR3 sequences, about 61% of them singletons; the top ten hold approximately 7%. Input material: peripheral blood. Source of these receptors: a woman aged 60 to 75 with primary liver carcinoma and hepatitis B virus infection.

CDR3 nucleotides: TGTGCCTGGAGAGGGACAGGGACATCAGCGGCCCAGCATTTT. It is translated as CAWRGTGTSAAQHF. This sequence joins TRBV30 and TRBJ1-5; 9 bases match TRBD1. The V segment lost 3 bases and the J segment 11 bases; nucleotides outside the gene matches: 11. The CDR3 extends over 14 amino acids. Germline V gives CDR1 GTSNPN, CDR2 SVGIG (reference sequence).

The chain carries TRBV11-2 and TRBJ2-7, with D tentatively TRBD1 (5 bases). V was cut by 2 bases and J by 3 bases, with 23 bases left in between. CDR3 size: 18 residues. The germline V gene has CDR1 SGHAT and CDR2 FQNNGV. CDR3 nucleotide sequence: TGTGCCAGCAGCTTATCCACTGACAGCTCCCTCGGGCTCTACGAGCAGTACTTC. As protein: CASSLSTDSSLGLYEQYF.

As concerns this clonotype: One end of the junction fails to match germline, which may point to a read error. This rearrangement joins TRBV14 to TRBJ2-1; TRBD2 matches 12 bases. Germline assignment: CDR1 SGHDN and CDR2 FVKESK. The CDR3 spans 19 residues. The CDR3: CASSPSRLAGAPLRDEHFF. The CDR3 DNA reads as TGTGCCAGCAGCCCTTCCAGACTAGCGGGAGCCCCTCTTCGCGATGAGCACTTCTTC.

The J gene is TRBJ2-6, the V gene TRBV28; 9 bases are shared with TRBD1. Per germline, CDR1 MDHEN and CDR2 SYDVKM. The CDR3 totals 17 residues. J was trimmed by 0 bases and V by 3 bases; bases with no gene match: 3. CDR3 coding DNA: TGTGCCAGCAGTTTGGGACAGGGATTCTCTGGGGCCAACGTCCTGACTTTC. As protein: CASSLGQGFSGANVLTF.

Concerning this clonotype: The limits of the CDR3 on the DNA are not certain, so only TCRdb's listed CDR3 is given. V gene TRBV29-1 combines with J gene TRBJ2-7; no DNA check was done on the table's D call, TRBD1. Germline loops: CDR1 SQVTM, CDR2 ANQGSEA. The CDR3 length is 12 residues, termini included. The CDR3 reads CSVGGGTGEQYF.

Notes on this clonotype: Being one base from a much bigger clone, this may be a read error. The chain uses TRBV6-1 and TRBJ2-7, with TRBD2 as a possible D gene (6 bases). The CDR3 has 14 amino acids. Germline CDR1 and CDR2: MNHNS and SASEGT. Trimming shortened V by 7 bases and J by 3 bases, and 16 bases separated the two germline ends. The chain's CDR3 is CASIPWGELYEQYF. CDR3 nucleotides: TGTGCCAGCATCCCGTGGGGGGAACTCTACGAGCAGTACTTC.

Note on this clonotype: The junction and the germline gene differ at one end; a read error may be behind it. The gene calls are TRBV5-1 and TRBJ1-1; D is unclear. This CDR3 contains 16 residues. Germline assignment: CDR1 SGHRS and CDR2 YFSETQ. The CDR3 spells CASSPAGWGANTEAFF. CDR3 nucleotide sequence: TGCGCCAGCAGCCCGGCCGGCTGGGGAGCGAACACTGAGGCTTTCTTT.